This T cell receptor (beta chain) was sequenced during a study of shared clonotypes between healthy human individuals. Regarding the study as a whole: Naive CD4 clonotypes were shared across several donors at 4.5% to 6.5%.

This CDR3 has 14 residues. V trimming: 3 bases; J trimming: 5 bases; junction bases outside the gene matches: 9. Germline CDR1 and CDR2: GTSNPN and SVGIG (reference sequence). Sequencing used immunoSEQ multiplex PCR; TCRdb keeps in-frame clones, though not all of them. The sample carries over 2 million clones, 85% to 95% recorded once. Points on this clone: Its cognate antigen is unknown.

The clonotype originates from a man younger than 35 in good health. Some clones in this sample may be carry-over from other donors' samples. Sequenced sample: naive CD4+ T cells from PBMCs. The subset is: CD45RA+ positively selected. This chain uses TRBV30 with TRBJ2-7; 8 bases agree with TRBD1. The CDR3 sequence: CAWSTTTGAHEQYF. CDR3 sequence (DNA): TGTGCCTGGAGCACAACGACAGGGGCACACGAGCAGTACTTC.